This TCR beta chain was sequenced for a study of cytomegalovirus exposure and HLA in healthy donors. A note on this clone: Its cognate antigen is unknown.

Study-wide results and caveats: Specific recognition of CMV antigens was confirmed in vitro for a few chains (all CMV-associated). With high specificity and sensitivity, the classifier reportedly diagnosed cytomegalovirus status. Many donors shared some public TCRs, even though most TCR sequences were rare. According to the study, roughly 180 TCR beta chains were cytomegalovirus-associated.

TCRdb's copy holds only in-frame clones and misses some; the assay was immunoSEQ multiplex PCR. Among over 150,000 clones listed, about 86% were seen once. The origin of this receptor is a man between 18 and 35 years old in good health and CMV-seropositive. Sequences were obtained from PBMCs.

CDR3 protein: CASTPGLAAYEQYF. CDR3 sequence (DNA): TGTGCCAGCACCCCGGGACTAGCGGCCTACGAGCAGTACTTC. This rearrangement joins TRBV5-6 to TRBJ2-7, with 11 bases identical to TRBD2. CDR1 and CDR2 from the germline V gene are SGHDT and YYEEEE. The CDR3 has 14 residues. V shed 6 bases, J shed 2 bases, and the junction held 4 bases outside the gene matches.